This record concerns one T cell receptor beta chain sequence. The antigen remains undetermined. Assay used: immunoSEQ multiplex PCR; TCRdb lists only in-frame clones, some missing. The repertoire includes over 150,000 clones, 65% to 90% of them detected once, and 2% to 2.5% sits in the top ten. Germline-derived CDR1 and CDR2 are SEHNR and FQNEAQ (reference sequence). This CDR3 is 14 amino acids long. The V segment lost 5 bases and the J segment 8 bases; nucleotides outside the gene matches: 9. The data were obtained in a study of cytomegalovirus exposure and HLA in healthy donors. Study results and limitations: The listing of fewer than 200 TCR beta chains classed them as cytomegalovirus-associated.

The source is a woman under 30 in good health and CMV-seronegative. This chain uses TRBV7-9 with TRBJ1-2; 9 nucleotides agree with TRBD1. The specimen was PBMCs. DNA of the CDR3: TGTGCCAGCAGCCCGGGACAGGGTTCAGGAGGCTACACCTTC. This encodes CASSPGQGSGGYTF.